Below, 29 T cell receptor beta chains from the same sample are listed, as sequenced in a study of blood T cell repertoires in COVID-19. The table came from immunoSEQ multiplex PCR; TCRdb's copy has only in-frame clones and leaves some out. This sample has 300,000 to 400,000 clones, with roughly 90% found just once. The sequenced sample consisted of PBMCs or T cells enriched from blood (not recorded which). The receptors come from a woman in her thirties with acute COVID-19.

The chain has TRBV5-6 and TRBJ1-1; D is undetermined. V was pared by 4 bases and J by 4 bases, with 20 bases between. The V gene's germline CDR1 is SGHDT and CDR2 YYEEEE. The CDR3 totals 16 residues. CDR3 in DNA: TGTGCCAGCAGCCCGGGAGTGGCACGATTCTTCACTGAAGCTTTCTTT. It encodes CASSPGVARFFTEAFF.

The J gene is TRBJ2-7, the V gene TRBV15; no firm D call. This CDR3 is built from 16 residues. CDR1 LNHNV and CDR2 YYDKDF come from the germline V gene (reference sequence). V lost 0 bases and J lost 6, with 18 bases in between. The CDR3 loop is CATSRDSMSHRSEQYF. CDR3 nucleotide sequence: TGTGCCACCAGCAGAGATTCTATGTCCCATCGGAGCGAGCAGTACTTC.

The V and J genes are TRBV6-1 and TRBJ1-5; unclear D gene. Trimming removed 2 bases from V and 4 bases from J, with 15 bases in between. The CDR3 is 16 amino acids. Germline-derived CDR1 and CDR2 are MNHNS and SASEGT. The DNA of the CDR3 is TGTGCCAGCAGTGAACAAGCAGCGGCGGGGAATCAGCCCCAGCATTTT. Translation: CASSEQAAAGNQPQHF.

This chain links TRBV4-1 with TRBJ1-3; D possibly corresponds to TRBD1 (5 bases). Trimming shortened V by 0 bases and J by 2 bases, and 14 bases separated the two germline ends. The CDR3 is 17 amino acids. CDR1 and CDR2 (germline): MGHRA, YSYEKL. The CDR3 region has the DNA TGCGCCAGCAGCCAAGATCTAACAGGCCGAACTGGAAACACCATATATTTT. This sequence encodes CASSQDLTGRTGNTIYF.

The chain is built from TRBV19 and TRBJ1-2; 12 bases line up with TRBD1. Germline trimming cut 7 bases from V and 1 base from J; bases unmatched to any gene: 7. Looked up from germline, CDR1 is LNHDA and CDR2 is SQIVND (reference sequence). The CDR3 has 16 amino acids. The CDR3 sequence: CASTPGQGAYNYGYTF. The CDR3 coding sequence is TGTGCCAGTACCCCGGGACAGGGGGCTTATAACTATGGCTACACCTTC. The entire variable domain, with the rest obtained from reference TRBV19 and TRBJ1-2, is as follows: DGGITQSPKYLFRKEGQNVTLSCEQNLNHDAMYWYRQDPGQGLRLIYYSQIVNDFQKGDIAEGYSVSREKKESFPLTVTSAQKNPTAFYLCASTPGQGAYNYGYTFGSGTRLTVV.

The CDR3 DNA follows: TGTGCCAGCTCCCCTACTAGCGGGGGGCCGACGACCTACGAGCAGTACTTC. Translation gives CASSPTSGGPTTYEQYF. The chain recombines TRBV18 with TRBJ2-7; 12 positions match TRBD2. Trimming cost V 6 bases and J 2 bases; bases outside gene matches: 11. Germline CDR1 and CDR2: KGHSH and LQKENI. The CDR3 has 17 amino acids.

This clone was observed at least ten times. DNA for the CDR3: TGTGCCAGCAGTAGCCGTGTAGCGGGGGGGCTTGGCACAGATACGCAGTATTTT. Protein product: CASSSRVAGGLGTDTQYF. This sequence joins TRBV28 and TRBJ2-3; 11 bases map to TRBD2. The CDR3 length is 18 residues. Germline V gives CDR1 MDHEN, CDR2 SYDVKM. The V gene end was trimmed by 5 bases and the J gene end by 1 base; junction bases not matched to a gene: 11.

About this clone: A read error may account for a junction end that differs from germline. The chain couples TRBV29-1 to TRBJ1-1, with 7 positions matching TRBD1. The germline CDR1 and CDR2 sequences are SQVTM and ANQGSEA. The CDR3 is made up of 13 amino acids. The CDR3: CSDLGTVISEAFF. Written as DNA, the CDR3 is TGTAGCGACCTTGGGACAGTCATCTCTGAAGCTTTCTTT.

The chain carries TRBV9 and TRBJ1-2, with TRBD1 matching over 8 bases. The CDR3 is 14 amino acids. V dropped 3 bases and J dropped 8; count of bases not matched to a gene: 9. Germline-derived CDR1 and CDR2 are SGDLS and YYNGEE. This CDR3 is CASSGGQGNSGYTF. CDR3 bases: TGTGCCAGCAGCGGTGGACAGGGAAATTCCGGCTACACCTTC.

J is TRBJ2-3 and V is TRBV7-8; D uncertain. The length of the CDR3 is 11 residues. V was shortened by 5 bases and J by 7 bases, with 7 bases between the two germline ends. Germline lookup yields CDR1 SGHVS and CDR2 FQNEAQ. The CDR3 region is CASSPLHTQYF. CDR3 in DNA: TGTGCCAGCAGCCCTCTACATACGCAGTATTTT.

The rearrangement uses TRBV7-9 and TRBJ1-5, with 7 bases aligning to TRBD1. Germline V gene sequence: CDR1 SEHNR, CDR2 FQNEAQ (reference sequence). This CDR3 has 14 amino acids. Trimming cost V 1 base and J 7 bases; bases outside gene matches: 4. The CDR3 sequence: CASSLDRGEQPQHF. CDR3 bases: TGTGCCAGCAGCTTAGACAGGGGTGAGCAGCCCCAGCATTTT.

This clone occurred a few times. The chain is built from TRBV19 and TRBJ1-3, with D perhaps matching TRBD1 (6 bases). V lost 5 bases to trimming and J lost 4 bases, with 15 bases between them. This CDR3 comprises 15 residues. The germline V gene has CDR1 LNHDA and CDR2 SQIVND (reference sequence). The chain's CDR3 is CASSPRGPWGNTIYF. The CDR3 DNA is TGTGCCAGTAGTCCCAGGGGTCCGTGGGGAAACACCATATATTTT.

The chain uses TRBV19 and TRBJ2-2; D is perhaps TRBD1 (5 bases). V was cut by 7 bases and J by 7 bases, with 16 bases left in between. The CDR3 has 14 amino acids. The germline CDR1 and CDR2 sequences are LNHDA and SQIVND (reference sequence). This CDR3 is CASIMQGSLGELFF. The CDR3 DNA reads TGTGCCAGTATCATGCAGGGAAGTCTCGGGGAGCTGTTTTTT.

The chain has TRBV7-8 and TRBJ2-4; D not certain. Germline V gives CDR1 SGHVS, CDR2 FQNEAQ. V lost 2 bases to trimming and J lost 8 bases, with 16 bases between them. The CDR3 length is 15 residues. The CDR3 bases are TGTGCCAGCAGCTTACTCCCCCAAGAGGTGGACATTCAGTACTTC. It encodes CASSLLPQEVDIQYF.

As regards this clone: Other nucleotide sequences in the sample specify the same CDR3. The DNA for the CDR3 is TGTGCCAGCAGCCCGTCGGGGGGATCCTACGAGCAGTACTTC. This codes for CASSPSGGSYEQYF. The genes are TRBV7-3 and TRBJ2-7; TRBD2 matches 7 bases. Germline CDR1 reads SGHTA; CDR2 reads FQGTGA. This CDR3 is 14 amino acids long. Unmatched junction bases numbered 5, after V lost 5 bases and J lost 1 base. Supplemented by reference TRBV7-3 and TRBJ2-7, the full variable domain reads GAGVSQTPSNKVTEKGKYVELRCDPISGHTALYWYRQSLGQGPEFLIYFQGTGAADDSGLPNDRFFAVRPEGSVSTLKIQRTERGDSAVYLCASSPSGGSYEQYFGPGTRLTVT.

This clone was detected once. The V gene is TRBV5-6, the J gene TRBJ2-5, with 8 bases identical to TRBD1. CDR3 length: 15 amino acids. The germline gives CDR1 SGHDT, CDR2 YYEEEE. V gave up 2 bases and J gave up 4 bases; unmatched junction bases: 7. DNA of the CDR3: TGTGCCAGCAGCTTCACGGACAGGGTAGGAGAGACCCAGTACTTC. As protein: CASSFTDRVGETQYF.

This clone was seen once. The chain recombines TRBV29-1 with TRBJ2-7; perhaps TRBD1 as D (7 bases). CDR1 and CDR2 from the germline V gene are SQVTM and ANQGSEA. The ends were cut back, 4 bases at V and 1 base at J, with 20 bases in the middle. This CDR3 is 16 amino acids long. The CDR3 DNA reads as TGCAGCGTTGTCTTTTTTTTGTCAGGGGGGTCCTACGAGCAGTACTTC. Protein: CSVVFFLSGGSYEQYF.

The rearrangement links TRBV21-1 to TRBJ1-1. TRBV21-1 is a known pseudogene. The length of the CDR3 is 14 residues. The CDR3: CATEYRSRVTEAFF. The CDR3 DNA follows: TGTGCCACCGAATATAGATCCCGGGTGACTGAAGCTTTCTTT.

The chain recombines TRBV2 with TRBJ2-1; D is undetermined. CDR1 is SNHLY, CDR2 FYNNEI, per germline. V lost 3 bases to trimming and J lost 0 bases, with 9 bases between them. CDR3 size: 15 residues. This chain's CDR3 is CASSENDSSYNEQFF. The CDR3 nucleotides read TGTGCCAGCAGTGAGAACGATAGCTCCTACAATGAGCAGTTCTTC.

V is TRBV19 and J is TRBJ1-6, with D possibly TRBD1 on 6 matching bases. The CDR3 runs 15 residues. V lost 6 bases to trimming and J lost 5 bases, with 14 bases between them. Germline assignment: CDR1 LNHDA and CDR2 SQIVND (reference sequence). CDR3 sequence reads: CASSPLTGNNSPLHF. The DNA for the CDR3 is TGTGCCAGTAGCCCCCTGACAGGAAATAATTCACCCCTCCACTTT. Supplemented by reference TRBV19 and TRBJ1-6, the full variable domain reads DGGITQSPKYLFRKEGQNVTLSCEQNLNHDAMYWYRQDPGQGLRLIYYSQIVNDFQKGDIAEGYSVSREKKESFPLTVTSAQKNPTAFYLCASSPLTGNNSPLHFGNGTRLTVT.

The chain carries TRBV5-6 and TRBJ2-2; 7 bases are a match to TRBD1. Trimming cost V 1 base and J 6 bases; bases outside gene matches: 3. The germline V gene has CDR1 SGHDT and CDR2 YYEEEE. There are 14 residues in the CDR3. The CDR3 nucleotides are TGTGCCAGCAGCTTGTATCAGGGGGCCGGGGAGCTGTTTTTT. The encoded protein is CASSLYQGAGELFF.

V usage is TRBV30 and J usage is TRBJ1-6; TRBD1 agrees at 7 bases. Germline-derived CDR1 and CDR2 are GTSNPN and SVGIG (reference sequence). This CDR3 region has 15 residues. Unmatched junction bases numbered 11, after V lost 5 bases and J lost 7 bases. CDR3 sequence (DNA): TGTGCCTGGGACGCCGCGGCAGGGGGAAATTCACCCCTCCACTTT. The encoded protein is CAWDAAAGGNSPLHF.

This chain joins TRBV7-6 and TRBJ2-7; tentative D call: TRBD1 (5 bases). V dropped 1 base and J dropped 3 bases, with 16 bases sitting between them. The CDR3 sequence is 16 residues long. Germline values: CDR1 SGHVS, CDR2 FNYEAQ. This CDR3 is CASSLVFSGRDYEQYF. The CDR3 DNA reads TGTGCCAGCAGCTTAGTTTTTTCGGGCAGGGACTACGAGCAGTACTTC.

This chain uses TRBV6-5 with TRBJ1-2; no clear D gene. This CDR3 has 15 amino acids. In germline, CDR1 is MNHEY, CDR2 SVGAGI. V was cut by 5 bases and J by 3 bases, with 16 bases left in between. The CDR3 spells CASSPQRSGYYGYTF. The CDR3 DNA reads as TGTGCCAGCAGTCCTCAGCGTAGTGGGTACTATGGCTACACCTTC.

V gene TRBV28 combines with J gene TRBJ1-5; D gene unclear. CDR3 length equals 15 residues. The V gene lost 2 bases and the J gene lost 5 bases, with 13 bases spanning the gap. The germline V gene has CDR1 MDHEN and CDR2 SYDVKM. CDR3 sequence: CASSLTRRPYQPQHF. The CDR3 DNA reads as TGTGCCAGCAGTTTAACCCGGAGGCCGTATCAGCCCCAGCATTTT.

V gene TRBV19 combines with J gene TRBJ2-1; tentatively, D is TRBD2 (5 bases). Germline loops: CDR1 LNHDA, CDR2 SQIVND (reference sequence). CDR3 size: 14 residues. The V and J ends lost 5 bases and 12 bases respectively, with 20 bases between them. DNA of the CDR3: TGTGCCAGTAGTGCTTTGGACTTCATGAGGTTGCAGTTCTTC. It yields the protein CASSALDFMRLQFF.

The chain has TRBV10-2 and TRBJ1-3, with D maybe TRBD1 (5 bases). The CDR3 is 14 residues long. Germline CDR1 WSHSY, CDR2 SAAADI. Trimming took 8 bases from V and 7 from J, leaving 18 bases between them. CDR3 amino acids: CASPRSGNMNTIYF. The CDR3 bases are TGCGCCAGCCCCAGGTCAGGGAATATGAACACCATATATTTT.

The chain has TRBV29-1 and TRBJ2-1; TRBD2 matches 13 bases. V trimming: 0 bases; J trimming: 6 bases; junction bases outside the gene matches: 8. Looked up from germline, CDR1 is SQVTM and CDR2 is ANQGSEA. This CDR3 is built from 17 residues. The DNA of the CDR3 is TGCAGCGTTGAAGACCTCCGACTAGCGGGGGGTAGCAATGAGCAGTTCTTC. Its protein is CSVEDLRLAGGSNEQFF.

The chain has TRBV6-5 and TRBJ2-7; 11 nucleotides agree with TRBD1. V was clipped by 6 bases and J by 2 bases; unmatched bases: 3. The CDR3 is made up of 14 amino acids. From germline, CDR1 is MNHEY and CDR2 SVGAGI. This CDR3 is CASRGQGGTYEQYF. CDR3 DNA sequence: TGTGCCAGCAGGGGACAGGGGGGTACCTACGAGCAGTACTTC.